A single sample is the source of the 23 T cell receptor beta chains below, sequenced in a study of cytomegalovirus exposure and HLA in healthy donors. PCR employed 60 Vbeta and 13 Jbeta primers. Data came from immunoSEQ multiplex PCR; TCRdb stores just in-frame clones and leaves some out. The table has 130,000 to 150,000 clones, around three quarters seen once; the top ten hold approximately 0.97%. Material for sequencing was PBMCs. These receptors were taken from a young man in good health and CMV-seronegative.

The chain joins TRBV5-6 to TRBJ1-5; 8 bases are a match to TRBD1. The CDR3 is 17 amino acids. Germline V gene data show CDR1 as SGHDT and CDR2 as YYEEEE. The J segment lost 6 bases and the V segment lost 2 bases, leaving 13 bases of the junction unmatched. CDR3 loop: CASSFWGTGGFGQPQHF. CDR3 nucleotides: TGTGCCAGCAGCTTCTGGGGTACAGGGGGATTTGGTCAGCCCCAGCATTTT.

The chain links TRBV7-2 to TRBJ1-4, with 11 bases lining up with TRBD1. The CDR3 loop spans 15 amino acids. V lost 3 bases to trimming and J lost 7 bases; unmatched junction nucleotides: 4. The germline CDR1 and CDR2 sequences are SGHTA and FQGNSA. CDR3 sequence (DNA): TGTGCCAGCAGCTTCCCCGGGACAGGGGGTGAAAAACTGTTTTTT. This codes for CASSFPGTGGEKLFF.

The chain joins TRBV19 to TRBJ1-5, with TRBD1 matching 7 bases. CDR1 LNHDA and CDR2 SQIVND come from the germline V gene (reference sequence). The CDR3 length is 15 residues. The junction had 10 bases not matched to a gene; V was cut back by 7 bases and J by 4 bases. The CDR3 DNA reads as TGTGCCAGTACCATAATCGGACAGGTTAATCAGCCCCAGCATTTT. It encodes CASTIIGQVNQPQHF.

The chain recombines TRBV2 with TRBJ2-5; 10 bases are shared with TRBD1. Germline values: CDR1 SNHLY, CDR2 FYNNEI. CDR3 length equals 15 residues. The V gene end was trimmed by 6 bases and the J gene end by 4 bases; junction bases not matched to a gene: 8. CDR3 DNA sequence: TGTGCCAGCAGACAAGACAGGGGGCGGTCAGAGACCCAGTACTTC. This encodes CASRQDRGRSETQYF.

This clone was picked up a small number of times. This chain connects TRBV15 to TRBJ1-4; D gene uncertain. V was pared by 1 base and J by 5 bases, with 5 bases between. Germline CDR1 reads LNHNV; CDR2 reads YYDKDF (reference sequence). This CDR3 region has 13 residues. This chain's CDR3 is CATSRARNEKLFF. DNA for the CDR3: TGTGCCACCAGCAGAGCCAGGAATGAAAAACTGTTTTTT.

This clone was observed a single time. This sequence joins TRBV27 and TRBJ1-1; no reliable D call. Germline V gene sequence: CDR1 MNHEY, CDR2 SMNVEV (reference sequence). This CDR3 region has 13 residues. V gave up 0 bases and J gave up 2 bases, with 4 bases separating them. The CDR3 protein is CASSLSPNTEAFF. The CDR3 coding sequence is TGTGCCAGCAGTTTATCCCCTAACACTGAAGCTTTCTTT.

This chain joins TRBV9 and TRBJ2-1; 10 bases fit TRBD2. V gave up 3 bases and J gave up 4 bases; unmatched junction bases: 4. The CDR3 is made up of 15 amino acids. Germline V CDR1 and CDR2: SGDLS, YYNGEE. CDR3 region: CASSAWTSGYNEQFF. The DNA of the CDR3 is TGTGCCAGCAGCGCGTGGACTAGCGGATACAATGAGCAGTTCTTC.

The chain recombines TRBV9 with TRBJ2-7, with D possibly matching TRBD1 (6 bases). V was cut by 5 bases and J by 0 bases, with 15 bases left in between. Germline CDR1 SGDLS, CDR2 YYNGEE. This CDR3 spans 15 amino acids. Here the CDR3 reads CASSSTGNPSYEQYF. DNA for the CDR3: TGTGCCAGCAGTTCTACAGGGAATCCCTCCTACGAGCAGTACTTC.

This chain connects TRBV6-1 to TRBJ1-2, with D possibly matching TRBD1 (5 bases). This CDR3 has 14 amino acids. Trimming pared 4 bases from V and 8 bases from J, leaving 17 bases between. Looked up from germline, CDR1 is MNHNS and CDR2 is SASEGT. CDR3 amino acids: CASSGGGGGIGYTF. The CDR3 nucleotides are TGTGCCAGCAGTGGAGGCGGCGGGGGAATCGGCTACACCTTC.

The chain recombines TRBV11-2 with TRBJ2-1; 7 nucleotides align to TRBD1. Germline trimming cut 1 base from V and 0 bases from J; bases unmatched to any gene: 9. Germline V gene lookup returns CDR1 SGHAT and CDR2 FQNNGV. This CDR3 is built from 18 residues. CDR3 nucleotide sequence: TGTGCCAGCAGCTTAGCTAAGCTGGGACAGAGCTCCTACAATGAGCAGTTCTTC. Protein: CASSLAKLGQSSYNEQFF.

The V gene is TRBV7-2, the J gene TRBJ1-6; TRBD1 might be the D (5 bases). CDR1 is SGHTA, CDR2 FQGNSA, per germline. V was trimmed by 5 bases and J by 8 bases, leaving 16 bases between them. The CDR3 consists of 15 residues. CDR3 protein: CASSPQGGGYSPLHF. As DNA, the CDR3 is TGTGCCAGCAGCCCCCAGGGCGGGGGTTATTCACCCCTCCACTTT.

DNA for the CDR3: TGTGCCAGAAGCTTGGGAGGAGCGAACACCGGGGAGCTGTTTTTT. It yields the protein CARSLGGANTGELFF. The chain joins TRBV5-3 to TRBJ2-2; D not resolved. TRBV5-3 is an open reading frame whose function is uncertain. V lost 0 bases and J lost 0, with 6 bases in between. The length of the CDR3 is 15 residues.

The chain couples TRBV4-1 to TRBJ1-2; D remains ambiguous. This CDR3 is built from 15 residues. V was cut by 0 bases and J by 1 base, with 9 bases left in between. CDR1 and CDR2 (germline): MGHRA, YSYEKL. DNA of the CDR3: TGCGCCAGCAGCCAAGATCCCACACGTAACTATGGCTACACCTTC. Protein sequence: CASSQDPTRNYGYTF.

The chain links TRBV7-9 to TRBJ1-4, with 7 bases that match TRBD1. The germline gives CDR1 SEHNR, CDR2 FQNEAQ (reference sequence). The J segment lost 5 bases and the V segment lost 5 bases, leaving 5 bases of the junction unmatched. CDR3 size: 14 residues. The CDR3 here is CASSLTGLNEKLFF. DNA for the CDR3: TGTGCCAGCAGCCTGACAGGGTTGAATGAAAAACTGTTTTTT.

This rearrangement joins TRBV30 to TRBJ2-7; TRBD1 might be the D (8 bases). Trimming cost V 5 bases and J 1 base, with 15 bases left between them. The CDR3 runs 14 residues. Germline V lookup: CDR1 GTSNPN, CDR2 SVGIG (reference sequence). CDR3 in DNA: TGTGCCTGGGCCGGACAGGGAGGGTCCTACGAGCAGTACTTC. Translated, it gives CAWAGQGGSYEQYF.

The V and J genes are TRBV4-3 and TRBJ1-6, with 8 bases identical to TRBD1. V lost 2 bases, J lost 9 bases, and 3 bases stayed unmatched. Per germline, CDR1 LGHNA and CDR2 YSLEER. The CDR3 is made up of 14 amino acids. The CDR3 spells CASSQLTGVSPLHF. CDR3 in DNA: TGCGCCAGCAGCCAACTGACAGGGGTTTCACCCCTCCACTTT.

This chain joins TRBV9 and TRBJ2-2; D is possibly TRBD1 (5 bases). CDR3 length: 15 residues. V was pared by 2 bases and J by 1 base, with 9 bases between. Germline CDR1 reads SGDLS; CDR2 reads YYNGEE. CDR3 in DNA: TGTGCCAGCAGCGTGAAGGGGAAGAACACCGGGGAGCTGTTTTTT. Translated: CASSVKGKNTGELFF.

The chain carries TRBV27 and TRBJ2-1, with TRBD1 matching 7 bases. The CDR3 sequence is 14 residues long. With V trimmed by 6 bases and J by 2 bases, 4 bases remained unmatched. Germline lookup yields CDR1 MNHEY and CDR2 SMNVEV (reference sequence). CDR3 region: CASRRTGAYNEQFF. The CDR3 DNA reads TGTGCCAGCAGGCGGACAGGAGCCTACAATGAGCAGTTCTTC.

The chain employs TRBV7-2 and TRBJ2-3; no clear D. V gave up 4 bases and J gave up 0 bases, with 14 bases separating them. Germline assignment: CDR1 SGHTA and CDR2 FQGNSA. The CDR3 spans 16 residues. CDR3 bases: TGTGCCAGCAGCTCCTTCTTGAGCACTAGCACAGATACGCAGTATTTT. Amino acids: CASSSFLSTSTDTQYF.

The V and J genes are TRBV6-6 and TRBJ2-5; 7 bases align to TRBD1. Germline CDR1 and CDR2: MNHNY and SVGAGI (reference sequence). This CDR3 comprises 16 residues. V gave up 5 bases and J gave up 0 bases; unmatched junction bases: 9. The CDR3 is CASSKGTEGYQETQYF. CDR3 nucleotides: TGTGCCAGCAGTAAGGGGACAGAGGGTTACCAAGAGACCCAGTACTTC.

The J gene is TRBJ1-2, the V gene TRBV7-9, with D possibly matching TRBD1 (5 bases). Per the germline V gene, CDR1 is SEHNR and CDR2 is FQNEAQ (reference sequence). The CDR3 has 15 residues. The germline V and J ends were trimmed by 3 bases and 2 bases, with 13 bases remaining between them. CDR3 nucleotide sequence: TGTGCCAGCAGCTTCCTGAGGGACTCCAACTATGGCTACACCTTC. Translated: CASSFLRDSNYGYTF.

The chain has TRBV7-9 and TRBJ1-5, with D unclear. Germline V gives CDR1 SEHNR, CDR2 FQNEAQ (reference sequence). This CDR3 is built from 16 residues. Trimming left V 5 bases short and J 3 bases short, with 17 bases between. The CDR3 region is CASSASGGLANQPQHF. The CDR3 nucleotides are TGTGCCAGCAGCGCCTCGGGCGGACTGGCCAATCAGCCCCAGCATTTT. Using reference TRBV7-9 and TRBJ1-5 for the parts outside the CDR3, the full variable domain is DTGVSQNPRHKITKRGQNVTFRCDPISEHNRLYWYRQTLGQGPEFLTYFQNEAQLEKSRLLSDRFSAERPKGSFSTLEIQRTEQGDSAMYLCASSASGGLANQPQHFGDGTRLSIL.

The rearrangement joins TRBV5-8 to TRBJ1-5; D remains ambiguous. Per the germline V gene, CDR1 is SGHTS and CDR2 is YDEGEE. V lost 0 bases and J 0 bases, leaving 10 bases between the germline ends. This CDR3 region has 16 residues. CDR3 protein: CASSLGTDYSNQPQHF. CDR3 coding DNA: TGTGCCAGCAGCTTGGGTACAGACTATAGCAATCAGCCCCAGCATTTT.